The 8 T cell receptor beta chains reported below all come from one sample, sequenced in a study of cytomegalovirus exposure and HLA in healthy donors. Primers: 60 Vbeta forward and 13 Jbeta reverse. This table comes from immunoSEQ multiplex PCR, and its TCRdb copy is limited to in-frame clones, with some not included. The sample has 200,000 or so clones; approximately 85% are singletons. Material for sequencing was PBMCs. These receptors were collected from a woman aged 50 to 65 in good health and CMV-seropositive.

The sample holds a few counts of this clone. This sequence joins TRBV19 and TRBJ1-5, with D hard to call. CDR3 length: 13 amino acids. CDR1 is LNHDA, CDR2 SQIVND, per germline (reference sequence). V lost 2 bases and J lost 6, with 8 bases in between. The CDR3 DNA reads TGTGCCAGTAGTATACAGGAGGGTCAGCCCCAGCATTTT. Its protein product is CASSIQEGQPQHF.

As DNA, the CDR3 is TGTGCCAGCAGGGCCCGGAGAATGGCGGGGGACCAAGAGACCCAGTACTTC. The encoded protein is CASRARRMAGDQETQYF. The genes are TRBV2 and TRBJ2-5, with 7 bases identical to TRBD2. CDR3 length: 17 residues. CDR1 is SNHLY and CDR2 is FYNNEI in the germline V gene. V shed 6 bases and J 0 bases; nucleotides not matched to a gene: 13.

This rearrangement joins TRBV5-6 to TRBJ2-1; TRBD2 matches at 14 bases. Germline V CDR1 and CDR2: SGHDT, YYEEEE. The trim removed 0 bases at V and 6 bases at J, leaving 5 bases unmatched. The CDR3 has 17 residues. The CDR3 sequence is CASSLGLAGGPGNEQFF. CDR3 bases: TGTGCCAGCAGCTTGGGACTAGCGGGAGGGCCGGGCAATGAGCAGTTCTTC.

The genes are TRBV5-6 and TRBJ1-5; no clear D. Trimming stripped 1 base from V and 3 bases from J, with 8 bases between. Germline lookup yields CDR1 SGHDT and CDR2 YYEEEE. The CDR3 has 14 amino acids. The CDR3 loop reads CASSLRGFNQPQHF. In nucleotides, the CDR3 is TGTGCCAGCAGCTTGAGAGGTTTCAATCAGCCCCAGCATTTT.

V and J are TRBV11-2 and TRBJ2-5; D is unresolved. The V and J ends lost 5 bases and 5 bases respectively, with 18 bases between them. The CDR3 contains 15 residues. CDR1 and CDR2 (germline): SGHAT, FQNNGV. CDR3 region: CASSGDTRAGETQYF. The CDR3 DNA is TGTGCCAGCAGCGGTGATACTCGTGCCGGTGAGACCCAGTACTTC.

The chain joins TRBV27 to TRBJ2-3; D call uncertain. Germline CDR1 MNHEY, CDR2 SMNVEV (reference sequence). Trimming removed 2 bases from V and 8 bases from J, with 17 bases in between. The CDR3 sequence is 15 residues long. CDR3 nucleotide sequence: TGTGCCAGCAGTTTAGGCGACTTCGCCTCAGCTACGCAGTATTTT. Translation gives CASSLGDFASATQYF.

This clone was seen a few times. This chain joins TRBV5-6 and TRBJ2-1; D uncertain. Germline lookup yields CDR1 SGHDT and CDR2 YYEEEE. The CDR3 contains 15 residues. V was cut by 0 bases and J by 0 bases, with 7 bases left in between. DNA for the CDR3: TGTGCCAGCAGCTTGGGTTCGAGCTCCTACAATGAGCAGTTCTTC. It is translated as CASSLGSSSYNEQFF.

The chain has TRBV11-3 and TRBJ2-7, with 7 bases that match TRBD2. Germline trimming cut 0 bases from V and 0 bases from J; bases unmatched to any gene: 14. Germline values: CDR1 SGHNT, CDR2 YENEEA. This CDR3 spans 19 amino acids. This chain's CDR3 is CASSLDMVGEGKSSYEQYF. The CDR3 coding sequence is TGTGCCAGCAGCTTAGATATGGTAGGGGAGGGTAAAAGCTCCTACGAGCAGTACTTC.